The present T cell receptor beta chain was sequenced within a study of T cells in narcolepsy. Study results and caveats: In some patient and control memory CD4+ samples, autoreactive clones were absent. Comparing one patient's CSF and blood CD4+ clonotypes highlighted HCRT- and TRIB2-specific autoreactive clonotypes.

This CDR3 region has 15 residues. The germline V gene encodes CDR1 SGHTS and CDR2 YDEGEE. V was shortened by 4 bases and J by 3 bases, with 14 bases between the two germline ends. Sequencing used immunoSEQ multiplex PCR; TCRdb keeps in-frame clones, though not all of them. The table has roughly 30,000 clones, 79% seen once. On this clone: What it binds is unknown.

The specimen sequenced was memory (CD45RA-) CD4+ T cells from blood. This clonotype was obtained from a human donor in good health. The chain is built from TRBV5-8 and TRBJ1-5, with a weak D call TRBD1 (5 bases). The CDR3, as DNA: TGTGCCAGCAGCCGTACGGGACTTTTCAATCAGCCCCAGCATTTT. Translated: CASSRTGLFNQPQHF.